This T cell receptor beta chain was sequenced during a study of T cell responses to AZD1222 COVID-19 vaccine. V trimming: 9 bases; J trimming: 1 base; junction bases outside the gene matches: 9. The CDR3 loop spans 15 amino acids. Looked up from germline, CDR1 is LNHDA and CDR2 is SQIVND (reference sequence). Here immunoSEQ multiplex PCR was the method, and the copy in TCRdb shows in-frame clones only, minus some. The sample lists around 69,000 clones; 84% were seen once. The sample consisted of peripheral blood, taken on day 0 of AZD1222 vaccination. The source is an adult in good health. The chain joins TRBV19 to TRBJ1-1; 9 bases line up with TRBD1. The DNA of the CDR3 is TGTGCCAGCGATACAGGGGGCCCGGAGAACACTGAAGCTTTCTTT. Its translation: CASDTGGPENTEAFF.